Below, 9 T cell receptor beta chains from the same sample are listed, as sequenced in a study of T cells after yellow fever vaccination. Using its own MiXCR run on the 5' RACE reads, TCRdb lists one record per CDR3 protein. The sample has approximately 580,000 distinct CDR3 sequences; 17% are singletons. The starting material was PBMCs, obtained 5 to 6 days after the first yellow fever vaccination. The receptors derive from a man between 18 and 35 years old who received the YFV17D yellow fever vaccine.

CDR3 nucleotides: TGTGCCAGCACCATATATAGCAATCAGCCCCAGCATTTT. It encodes CASTIYSNQPQHF. The chain couples TRBV7-2 to TRBJ1-5, with unresolved D. There are 13 residues in the CDR3. Germline loops: CDR1 SGHTA, CDR2 FQGNSA. Trimming stripped 7 bases from V and 0 bases from J, with 7 bases between.

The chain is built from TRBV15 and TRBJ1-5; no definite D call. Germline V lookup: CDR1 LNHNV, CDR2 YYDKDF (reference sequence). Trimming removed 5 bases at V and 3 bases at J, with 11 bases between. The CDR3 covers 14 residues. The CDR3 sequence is CATSVRLLNQPQHF. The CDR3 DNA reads TGTGCCACCAGCGTTAGGCTGCTCAATCAGCCCCAGCATTTT.

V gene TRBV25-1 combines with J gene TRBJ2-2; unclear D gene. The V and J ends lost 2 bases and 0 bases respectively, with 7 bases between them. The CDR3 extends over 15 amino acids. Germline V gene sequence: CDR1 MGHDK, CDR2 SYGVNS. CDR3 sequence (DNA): TGTGCCAGCAGTGAACCGCCTCCGAACACCGGGGAGCTGTTTTTT. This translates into CASSEPPPNTGELFF.

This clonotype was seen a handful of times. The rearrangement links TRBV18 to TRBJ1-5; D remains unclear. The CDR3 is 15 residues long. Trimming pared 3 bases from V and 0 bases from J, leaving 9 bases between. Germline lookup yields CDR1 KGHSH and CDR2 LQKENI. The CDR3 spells CASSPEGYSNQPQHF. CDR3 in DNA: TGTGCCAGCTCACCTGAGGGATATAGCAATCAGCCCCAGCATTTT.

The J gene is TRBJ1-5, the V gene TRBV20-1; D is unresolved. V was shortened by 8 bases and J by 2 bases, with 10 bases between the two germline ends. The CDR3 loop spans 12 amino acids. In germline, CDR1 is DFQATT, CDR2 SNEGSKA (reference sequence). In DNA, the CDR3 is TGCAGTAGCGCCCAACGCAATCAGCCCCAGCATTTT. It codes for CSSAQRNQPQHF.

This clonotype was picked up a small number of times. The CDR3 bases are TGTGCCACCAGTGACCCCCCCGCCAGGCCCTACGAGCAGTACTTC. Its protein is CATSDPPARPYEQYF. This chain joins TRBV24-1 and TRBJ2-7, with no clear D. The germline gives CDR1 KGHDR, CDR2 SFDVKD. Trimming removed 4 bases at V and 2 bases at J, with 14 bases between. The CDR3 contains 15 residues.

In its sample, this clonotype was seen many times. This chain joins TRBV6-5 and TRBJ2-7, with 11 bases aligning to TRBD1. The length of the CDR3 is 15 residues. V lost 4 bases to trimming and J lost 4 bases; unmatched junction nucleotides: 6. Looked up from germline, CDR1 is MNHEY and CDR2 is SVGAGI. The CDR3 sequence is CASSFGTGGSYEQYF. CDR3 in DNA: TGTGCCAGCAGTTTTGGGACAGGGGGGTCATACGAGCAGTACTTC.

The CDR3 nucleotides read TGCAGTGCTAGAGTAAACAGACCAGAAAGCATTCAGTACTTC. It codes for CSARVNRPESIQYF. The chain links TRBV20-1 to TRBJ2-4; no definite D call. Trimming left V 1 base short and J 9 bases short, with 16 bases between. The CDR3 has 14 amino acids. In germline, CDR1 is DFQATT, CDR2 SNEGSKA (reference sequence).

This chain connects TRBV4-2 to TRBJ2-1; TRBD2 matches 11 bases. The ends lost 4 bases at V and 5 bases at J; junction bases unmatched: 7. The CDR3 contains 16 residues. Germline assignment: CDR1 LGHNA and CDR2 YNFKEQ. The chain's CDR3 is CASSPYTSGRNNEQFF. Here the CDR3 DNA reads TGTGCCAGCAGCCCGTATACTAGCGGGAGAAACAATGAGCAGTTCTTC.